Below are 26 T cell receptor beta chains sequenced from a single sample in a study of blood T cell repertoires in COVID-19 (dated by TCRdb to about 2020). Receptor libraries were prepared by the immunoSEQ multiplex PCR assay. TCRdb re-hosts the immuneACCESS table, in-frame sequences only. Its copies lack some clones; in the studies checked, an unresolved V gene accounts for under half of them, and the cause for the rest is not known. The sample contains about 170,000 clones, roughly 80% of them found a single time. The ten largest clones capture 7% of the sample. The sequencing sample was made of peripheral blood. The origin of the receptors is a woman in her 40s with COVID-19, enrolled during active disease.

This clone was detected a few times. The same CDR3 also results from other DNA sequences found in this sample. The DNA for the CDR3 is TGTGCCAGCAGTTACGAGCGGGAGCAGTACTTC. This encodes CASSYEREQYF. The gene calls are TRBV6-5 and TRBJ2-7, with TRBD2 as a possible D gene (5 bases). V lost 2 bases and J 7 bases, leaving 6 bases between the germline ends. Germline V lookup: CDR1 MNHEY, CDR2 SVGAGI. CDR3 length equals 11 residues.

The chain combines TRBV30 with TRBJ1-5; 7 bases fit TRBD1. V was clipped by 0 bases and J by 6 bases; unmatched bases: 8. The germline V gene encodes CDR1 GTSNPN and CDR2 SVGIG (reference sequence). This CDR3 has 15 amino acids. The chain's CDR3 is CAWSVPQGGVQPQHF. Written as DNA, the CDR3 is TGTGCCTGGAGTGTACCCCAGGGGGGCGTTCAGCCCCAGCATTTT.

The rearrangement links TRBV19 to TRBJ2-2; 7 bases map to TRBD2. V gave up 6 bases and J gave up 6 bases; unmatched junction bases: 13. Germline CDR1 reads LNHDA; CDR2 reads SQIVND (reference sequence). The CDR3 runs to 16 residues. The CDR3 nucleotides are TGTGCCAGTAGCAACTCGAGGGTTAGCGGGTCCGGGGAGCTGTTTTTT. Protein: CASSNSRVSGSGELFF.

The CDR3 sequence is CASSLREGDEQFF. In DNA, the CDR3 is TGTGCCAGCAGTTTACGGGAGGGGGATGAGCAGTTCTTC. V gene TRBV27 combines with J gene TRBJ2-1, with 8 bases identical to TRBD2. The CDR3 contains 13 residues. CDR1 MNHEY and CDR2 SMNVEV come from the germline V gene (reference sequence). Trimming removed 2 bases from V and 8 bases from J; junction bases left unmatched: 2.

The chain links TRBV10-1 to TRBJ1-2; the D is unclear. This CDR3 has 11 amino acids. V lost 11 bases and J lost 4, with 11 bases in between. Germline V gene data show CDR1 as WNHNN and CDR2 as SYGVQD (reference sequence). The CDR3 DNA reads TGCGCCGGAGGAACCTTCTATGGCTACACCTTC. Translated, it gives CAGGTFYGYTF.

This chain uses TRBV7-8 with TRBJ2-7; 7 bases agree with TRBD2. The junction had 7 bases not matched to a gene; V was cut back by 3 bases and J by 5 bases. From germline, CDR1 is SGHVS and CDR2 FQNEAQ. The CDR3 consists of 14 residues. For the CDR3, the DNA is TGTGCCAGCAGCTTGACTAGCTTTCGCGACGAGCAGTACTTC. Its protein product is CASSLTSFRDEQYF.

This clone was observed a few times. The genes are TRBV3-1 (or the pseudogene TRBV3-2) and TRBJ1-1, with 7 bases that match TRBD1. The junction had 7 bases not matched to a gene; V was cut back by 0 bases and J by 6 bases. Germline V gene data show CDR1 as LGHDT and CDR2 as YNNKEL (reference sequence). The length of the CDR3 is 15 residues. CDR3 nucleotide sequence: TGTGCCAGCAGCCAAGAGTTTCGACAGGGAGCTGAAGCTTTCTTT. Its protein is CASSQEFRQGAEAFF.

The chain carries TRBV18 and TRBJ1-2; the D is unclear. With 4 bases removed from V and 4 bases from J, the gap between germline ends came to 16 bases. Germline V lookup: CDR1 KGHSH, CDR2 LQKENI. The CDR3 loop spans 15 amino acids. The CDR3 sequence is CASSQSTQAPYGYTF. The CDR3 DNA reads as TGTGCCAGCTCACAATCAACTCAGGCCCCCTATGGCTACACCTTC.

The chain couples TRBV7-9 to TRBJ2-1, with TRBD2 matching over 13 bases. This CDR3 has 16 amino acids. Germline V gene sequence: CDR1 SEHNR, CDR2 FQNEAQ (reference sequence). V shed 5 bases, J shed 4 bases, and the junction held 5 bases outside the gene matches. This CDR3 is CASSPGLAGSYNEQFF. CDR3 DNA: TGTGCCAGCAGCCCGGGACTAGCGGGGAGTTACAATGAGCAGTTCTTC.

The J gene is TRBJ1-4, the V gene TRBV6-1; 7 bases fit TRBD1. Trimming removed 6 bases from V and 4 bases from J; junction bases left unmatched: 11. The germline V gene has CDR1 MNHNS and CDR2 SASEGT. The CDR3 length is 16 residues. The CDR3 DNA reads as TGTGCCAGCAGGGAATGGAGGACAGGTCTTAATGAAAAACTGTTTTTT. The encoded protein is CASREWRTGLNEKLFF.

This clone was seen a single time. V and J are TRBV6-6 and TRBJ1-4; 7 bases are a match to TRBD1. After removal of 4 bases from V and 7 bases from J, the junction contained 6 bases not matched to a gene. The CDR3 loop spans 14 amino acids. In germline, CDR1 is MNHNY, CDR2 SVGAGI (reference sequence). CDR3 DNA sequence: TGTGCCAGCAGTTTCGGGACAGTAGCTGAAAAACTGTTTTTT. This codes for CASSFGTVAEKLFF.

A single count supports this clone. This chain links TRBV5-6 with TRBJ1-2; 8 bases agree with TRBD1. V was pared by 3 bases and J by 4 bases, with 8 bases of the junction left unmatched. Germline values: CDR1 SGHDT, CDR2 YYEEEE. The CDR3 spans 15 residues. The CDR3 sequence: CASSSLTGARYGYTF. The CDR3 DNA is TGTGCCAGCAGCTCATTGACAGGGGCCCGCTATGGCTACACCTTC.

The gene calls are TRBV10-3 and TRBJ2-7; 7 nucleotides line up with TRBD2. J lost 0 bases, V lost 4 bases, and 6 bases had no gene match. The germline V gene encodes CDR1 ENHRY and CDR2 SYGVKD. This CDR3 has 15 amino acids. The CDR3 sequence is CAISAERDVSYEQYF. In DNA form, the CDR3 reads TGTGCCATCAGTGCAGAGCGGGACGTCTCCTACGAGCAGTACTTC.

On this clone: At the DNA level, this CDR3 is encoded by other sequences in the same sample as well. This chain uses TRBV19 with TRBJ2-5, with D unclear. This CDR3 spans 11 amino acids. Trimming left V 3 bases short and J 4 bases short, with 3 bases between. The V gene's germline CDR1 is LNHDA and CDR2 SQIVND (reference sequence). The CDR3 region is CASSIRETQYF. CDR3 nucleotide sequence: TGTGCCAGTAGTATTCGAGAGACCCAGTACTTC.

The rearrangement uses TRBV30 and TRBJ1-1; a weak D match, TRBD1 (6 bases). The germline V gene has CDR1 GTSNPN and CDR2 SVGIG (reference sequence). The CDR3 has 15 residues. V lost 7 bases and J 1 base, leaving 19 bases between the germline ends. CDR3 amino acids: CASSNRGSPNTEAFF. CDR3 nucleotides: TGTGCCTCGTCTAATAGGGGGAGCCCGAACACTGAAGCTTTCTTT.

The chain employs TRBV3-1 (or the pseudogene TRBV3-2) and TRBJ2-2; no clear D gene. Trimming cost V 2 bases and J 5 bases, with 15 bases left between them. Germline V gives CDR1 LGHDT, CDR2 YNNKEL (reference sequence). This CDR3 region has 16 residues. The DNA of the CDR3 is TGTGCCAGCAGCCAACTGTCTGCTACGCGGACCGGGGAGCTGTTTTTT. It encodes CASSQLSATRTGELFF.

The CDR3 DNA reads TGTGCCAGCAGCATCGGACCGCAGGGAGATACGCAGTATTTT. Translating it yields CASSIGPQGDTQYF. The V call is TRBV7-3, the J call TRBJ2-3; a weak D match, TRBD1 (5 bases). From germline, CDR1 is SGHTA and CDR2 FQGTGA. This CDR3 has 14 residues. Deletions cut 5 bases from V and 5 bases from J, with 14 bases between.

This chain uses TRBV18 with TRBJ1-4; the match to TRBD1 covers 7 bases. Trimming removed 6 bases from V and 5 bases from J; junction bases left unmatched: 6. Germline V gene data show CDR1 as KGHSH and CDR2 as LQKENI. The CDR3 runs 14 residues. As DNA, the CDR3 is TGTGCCAGCTCCCAGGGACAGAACAATGAAAAACTGTTTTTT. Its protein product is CASSQGQNNEKLFF. The complete variable domain, with remaining parts taken from reference TRBV18 and TRBJ1-4, reads NAGVMQNPRHLVRRRGQEARLRCSPMKGHSHVYWYRQLPEEGLKFMVYLQKENIIDESGMPKERFSAEFPKEGPSILRIQQVVRGDSAAYFCASSQGQNNEKLFFGSGTQLSVL.

This clone was detected only a few times. V and J are TRBV3-1 (or the pseudogene TRBV3-2) and TRBJ2-2; the match to TRBD2 covers 8 bases. Germline V gene data show CDR1 as LGHDT and CDR2 as YNNKEL (reference sequence). The CDR3 consists of 15 residues. With V trimmed by 4 bases and J by 6 bases, 7 bases remained unmatched. CDR3 region: CASSPVTGGAGELFF. CDR3 coding DNA: TGTGCCAGCAGCCCCGTTACCGGGGGGGCCGGGGAGCTGTTTTTT.

This chain joins TRBV9 and TRBJ2-7; the match to TRBD2 covers 13 bases. In germline, CDR1 is SGDLS, CDR2 YYNGEE. J was trimmed by 10 bases and V by 3 bases; bases with no gene match: 7. The CDR3 is 14 amino acids. CDR3 nucleotide sequence: TGTGCCAGCAGCGGCTGGGGACTAGCGGGGCAACAGTACTTC. Its protein product is CASSGWGLAGQQYF.

This clone was counted only a few times. CDR3 in amino acids: CASSSGQGAAGNTIYF. The DNA for the CDR3 is TGTGCCAGCAGCTCGGGACAGGGGGCGGCTGGAAACACCATATATTTT. The chain links TRBV5-4 to TRBJ1-3; 12 nucleotides agree with TRBD1. This CDR3 contains 16 residues. Trimming at V came to 3 bases and at J to 2 bases, leaving 3 bases not matched to a gene. Germline V CDR1 and CDR2: SGHNT, YYREEE (reference sequence).

The V call is TRBV5-1, the J call TRBJ1-1; TRBD1 is a possible D gene (5 bases). V lost 0 bases and J lost 1, with 7 bases in between. Germline loops: CDR1 SGHRS, CDR2 YFSETQ. The CDR3 is 14 amino acids. Written as DNA, the CDR3 is TGCGCCAGCAGCTTGGGACAGACGAACACTGAAGCTTTCTTT. Its protein is CASSLGQTNTEAFF. Using reference TRBV5-1 and TRBJ1-1 for the parts outside the CDR3, the full variable domain is KAGVTQTPRYLIKTRGQQVTLSCSPISGHRSVSWYQQTPGQGLQFLFEYFSETQRNKGNFPGRFSGRQFSNSRSEMNVSTLELGDSALYLCASSLGQTNTEAFFGQGTRLTVV.

This clone was seen a handful of times. The chain couples TRBV7-3 to TRBJ2-1; 9 bases fit TRBD2. CDR1 and CDR2 (germline): SGHTA, FQGTGA. Trimming at V came to 4 bases and at J to 3 bases, leaving 4 bases not matched to a gene. The CDR3 runs 15 residues. This CDR3 reads CASSSRGGGYNEQFF. CDR3 DNA sequence: TGTGCCAGCAGCTCCCGCGGGGGGGGCTACAATGAGCAGTTCTTC.

This rearrangement joins TRBV28 to TRBJ1-4; D gene unclear. The CDR3 totals 12 residues. Germline CDR1 and CDR2: MDHEN and SYDVKM. V was cut by 4 bases and J by 14 bases, with 14 bases left in between. CDR3 region: CASSSMTLRLFF. DNA for the CDR3: TGTGCCAGCAGTTCCATGACCTTGAGGCTGTTTTTT.

The chain couples TRBV2 to TRBJ2-7, with 8 bases identical to TRBD1. Trimming at V came to 8 bases and at J to 5 bases, leaving 11 bases not matched to a gene. The CDR3 covers 14 residues. Germline values: CDR1 SNHLY, CDR2 FYNNEI. The CDR3 coding sequence is TGTGCCAGCCGTGGGGGAGACAGGGGCAACGAGCAGTACTTC. It is translated as CASRGGDRGNEQYF.

The J gene is TRBJ2-1, the V gene TRBV7-2; TRBD2 is a possible D gene (6 bases). The V gene's germline CDR1 is SGHTA and CDR2 FQGNSA. V lost 5 bases to trimming and J lost 0 bases, with 14 bases between them. This CDR3 region has 16 residues. In DNA, the CDR3 is TGTGCCAGCAGCCCGGACGGGGGACGCTCCTACAATGAGCAGTTCTTC. Residues: CASSPDGGRSYNEQFF.